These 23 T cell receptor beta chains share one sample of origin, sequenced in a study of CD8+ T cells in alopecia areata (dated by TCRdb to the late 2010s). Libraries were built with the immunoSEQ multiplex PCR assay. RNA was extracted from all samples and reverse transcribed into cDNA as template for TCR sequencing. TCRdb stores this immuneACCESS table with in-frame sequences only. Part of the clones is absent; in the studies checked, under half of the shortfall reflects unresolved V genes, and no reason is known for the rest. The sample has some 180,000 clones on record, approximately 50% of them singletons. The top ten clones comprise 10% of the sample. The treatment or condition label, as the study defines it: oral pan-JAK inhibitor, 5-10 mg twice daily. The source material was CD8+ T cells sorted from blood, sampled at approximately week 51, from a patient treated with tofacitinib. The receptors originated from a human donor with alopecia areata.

DNA of the CDR3: TGTGCCTGGGGGACAGGGGTCGACACTGAAGCTTTCTTT. Translating it yields CAWGTGVDTEAFF. The chain links TRBV30 to TRBJ1-1, with 10 nucleotides matching TRBD1. The CDR3 consists of 13 residues. J lost 3 bases, V lost 5 bases, and 3 bases had no gene match. Per germline, CDR1 GTSNPN and CDR2 SVGIG (reference sequence). The complete variable domain, with remaining parts taken from reference TRBV30 and TRBJ1-1, reads SQTIHQWPATLVQPVGSPLSLECTVEGTSNPNLYWYRQAAGRGLQLLFYSVGIGQISSEVPQNLSASRPQDRQFILSSKKLLLSDSGFYLCAWGTGVDTEAFFGQGTRLTVV.

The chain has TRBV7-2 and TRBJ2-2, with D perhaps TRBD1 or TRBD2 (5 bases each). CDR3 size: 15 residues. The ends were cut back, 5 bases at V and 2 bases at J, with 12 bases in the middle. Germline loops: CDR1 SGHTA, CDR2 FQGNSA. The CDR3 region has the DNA TGTGCCAGCAGCCCCGGGGCAGTCAACACCGGGGAGCTGTTTTTT. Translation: CASSPGAVNTGELFF. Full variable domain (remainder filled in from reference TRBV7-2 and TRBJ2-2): GAGVSQSPSNKVTEKGKDVELRCDPISGHTALYWYRQSLGQGLEFLIYFQGNSAPDKSGLPSDRFSAERTGGSVSTLTIQRTQQEDSAVYLCASSPGAVNTGELFFGEGSRLTVL.

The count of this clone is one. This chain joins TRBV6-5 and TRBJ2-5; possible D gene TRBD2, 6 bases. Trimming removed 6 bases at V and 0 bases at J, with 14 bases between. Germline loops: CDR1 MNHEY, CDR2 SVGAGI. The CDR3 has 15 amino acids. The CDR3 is CASSFGGANQETQYF. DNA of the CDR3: TGTGCCAGCAGCTTCGGGGGAGCCAACCAAGAGACCCAGTACTTC.

The CDR3, as DNA: TGTGCCAGCAGTGAGGGGGGGGAGTGGCCGCCCCAGCATTTT. Translating gives CASSEGGEWPPQHF. This rearrangement joins TRBV2 to TRBJ1-5; tentatively, D is TRBD1 (5 bases). This CDR3 comprises 14 residues. In germline, CDR1 is SNHLY, CDR2 FYNNEI. Deletions cut 3 bases from V and 9 bases from J, with 15 bases between.

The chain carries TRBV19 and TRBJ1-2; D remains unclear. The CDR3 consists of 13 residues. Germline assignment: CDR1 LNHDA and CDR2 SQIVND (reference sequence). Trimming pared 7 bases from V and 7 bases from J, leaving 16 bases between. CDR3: CASTFEIGFGYTF. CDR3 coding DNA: TGTGCCAGTACCTTCGAAATAGGATTTGGCTACACCTTC.

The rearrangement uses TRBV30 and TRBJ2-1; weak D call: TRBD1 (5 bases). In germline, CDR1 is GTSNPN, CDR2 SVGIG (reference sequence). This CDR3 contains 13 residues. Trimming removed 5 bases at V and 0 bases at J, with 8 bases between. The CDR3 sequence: CAWDSSSYNEQFF. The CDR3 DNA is TGTGCCTGGGACAGTAGCTCCTACAATGAGCAGTTCTTC.

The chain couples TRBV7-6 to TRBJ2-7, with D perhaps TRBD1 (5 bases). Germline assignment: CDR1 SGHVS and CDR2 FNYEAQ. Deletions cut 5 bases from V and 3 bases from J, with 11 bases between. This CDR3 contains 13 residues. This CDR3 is CASSPSDSYEQYF. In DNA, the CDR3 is TGTGCCAGCAGCCCTAGTGACAGCTACGAGCAGTACTTC.

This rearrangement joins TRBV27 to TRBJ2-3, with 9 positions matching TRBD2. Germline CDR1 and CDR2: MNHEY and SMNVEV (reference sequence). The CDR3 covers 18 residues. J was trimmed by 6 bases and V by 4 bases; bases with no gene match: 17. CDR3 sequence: CASSSTTLAGPRLDTQYF. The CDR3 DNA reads TGTGCCAGCAGTTCCACAACTCTAGCGGGGCCACGGCTGGATACGCAGTATTTT.

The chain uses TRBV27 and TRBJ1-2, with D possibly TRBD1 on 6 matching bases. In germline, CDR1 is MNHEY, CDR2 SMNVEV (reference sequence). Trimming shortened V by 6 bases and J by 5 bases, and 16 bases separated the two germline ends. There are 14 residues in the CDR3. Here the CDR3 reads CASSHRAIGYGYTF. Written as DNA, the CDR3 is TGTGCCAGCAGCCACAGGGCCATTGGGTATGGCTACACCTTC.

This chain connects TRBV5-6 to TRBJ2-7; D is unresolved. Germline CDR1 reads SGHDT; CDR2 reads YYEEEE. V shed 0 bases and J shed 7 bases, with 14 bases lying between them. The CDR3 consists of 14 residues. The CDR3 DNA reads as TGTGCCAGCAGCTTGGCAGTACCCAGTCGTGAGCAGTACTTC. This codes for CASSLAVPSREQYF.

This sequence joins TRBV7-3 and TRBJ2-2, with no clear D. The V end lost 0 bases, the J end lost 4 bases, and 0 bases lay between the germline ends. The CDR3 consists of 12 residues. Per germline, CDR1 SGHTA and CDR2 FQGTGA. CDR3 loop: CASSLTTGELFF. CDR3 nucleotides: TGTGCCAGCAGCTTAACCACCGGGGAGCTGTTTTTT.

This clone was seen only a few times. CDR3 protein: CASSSTGGTYEQYF. The CDR3 DNA reads as TGTGCCAGCAGCTCCACAGGGGGGACCTACGAGCAGTACTTC. V usage is TRBV7-2 and J usage is TRBJ2-7; 8 bases fit TRBD1. With V trimmed by 4 bases and J by 2 bases, 4 bases remained unmatched. Germline loops: CDR1 SGHTA, CDR2 FQGNSA. The CDR3 loop spans 14 amino acids.

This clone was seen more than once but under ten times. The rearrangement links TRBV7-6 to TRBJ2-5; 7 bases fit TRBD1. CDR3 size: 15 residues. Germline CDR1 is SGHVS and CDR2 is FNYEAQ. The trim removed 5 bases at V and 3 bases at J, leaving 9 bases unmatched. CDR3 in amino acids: CASSRSPGTEETQYF. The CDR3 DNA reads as TGTGCCAGCAGCCGCTCCCCCGGGACAGAAGAGACCCAGTACTTC.

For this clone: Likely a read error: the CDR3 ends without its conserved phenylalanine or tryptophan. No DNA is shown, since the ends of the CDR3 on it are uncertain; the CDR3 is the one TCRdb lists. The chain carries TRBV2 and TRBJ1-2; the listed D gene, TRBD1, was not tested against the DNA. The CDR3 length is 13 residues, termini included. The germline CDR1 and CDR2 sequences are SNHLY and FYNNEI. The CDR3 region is CASSKDTQGSSQS.

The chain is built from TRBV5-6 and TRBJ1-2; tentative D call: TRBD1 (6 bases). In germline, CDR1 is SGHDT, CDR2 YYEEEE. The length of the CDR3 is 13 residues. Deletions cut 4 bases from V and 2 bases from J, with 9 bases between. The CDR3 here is CASSRQGNYGYTF. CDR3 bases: TGTGCCAGCAGCCGTCAGGGGAACTATGGCTACACCTTC.

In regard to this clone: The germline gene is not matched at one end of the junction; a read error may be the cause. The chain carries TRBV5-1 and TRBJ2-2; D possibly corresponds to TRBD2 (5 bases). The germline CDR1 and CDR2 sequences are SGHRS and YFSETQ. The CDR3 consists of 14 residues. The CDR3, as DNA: TGCGCCAGCAGCCTGGGAGACTCCGACGGGGAACTGTTTTTT. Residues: CASSLGDSDGELFF.

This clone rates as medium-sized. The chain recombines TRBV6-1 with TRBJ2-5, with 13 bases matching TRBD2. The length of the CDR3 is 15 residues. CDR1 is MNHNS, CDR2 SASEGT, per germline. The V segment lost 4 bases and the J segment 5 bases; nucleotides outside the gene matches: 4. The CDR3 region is CASSALAGGVETQYF. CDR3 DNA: TGTGCCAGCAGTGCACTAGCGGGGGGGGTGGAGACCCAGTACTTC.

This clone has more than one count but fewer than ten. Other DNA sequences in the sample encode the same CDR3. CDR3 nucleotide sequence: TGTGCCAGCAGTGAACAGGGGGACACCGGGGAGCTGTTTTTT. Translation: CASSEQGDTGELFF. The genes are TRBV6-1 and TRBJ2-2; 7 bases fit TRBD1. Germline V gives CDR1 MNHNS, CDR2 SASEGT. The CDR3 length is 14 residues. The junction had 0 bases not matched to a gene; V was cut back by 2 bases and J by 3 bases.

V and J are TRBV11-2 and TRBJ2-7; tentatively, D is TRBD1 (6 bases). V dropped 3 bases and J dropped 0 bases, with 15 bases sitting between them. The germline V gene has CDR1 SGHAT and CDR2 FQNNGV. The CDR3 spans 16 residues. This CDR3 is CASSFFVDRNSYEQYF. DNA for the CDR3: TGTGCCAGCAGCTTTTTTGTCGACAGGAACTCCTACGAGCAGTACTTC.

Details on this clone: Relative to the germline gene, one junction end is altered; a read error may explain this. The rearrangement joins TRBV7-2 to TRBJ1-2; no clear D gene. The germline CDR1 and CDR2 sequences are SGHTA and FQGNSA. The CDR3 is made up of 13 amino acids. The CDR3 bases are TGTGCCAGCAGCTTAGTTACTGGCTCGTCCGCCGGCTTC. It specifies CASSLVTGSSAGF.

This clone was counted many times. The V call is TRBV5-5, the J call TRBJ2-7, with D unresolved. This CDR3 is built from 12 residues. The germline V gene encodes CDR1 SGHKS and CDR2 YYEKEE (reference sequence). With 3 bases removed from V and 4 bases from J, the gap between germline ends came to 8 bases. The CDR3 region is CASSWGLYEQYF. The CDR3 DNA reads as TGTGCCAGCAGCTGGGGTCTTTACGAGCAGTACTTC.

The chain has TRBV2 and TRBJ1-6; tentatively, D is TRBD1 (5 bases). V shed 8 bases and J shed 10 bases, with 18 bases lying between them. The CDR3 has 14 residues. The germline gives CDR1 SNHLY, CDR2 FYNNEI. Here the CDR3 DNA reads TGTGCCAGCGGGGGAGGAGACGGGGGATCACCCCTCCACTTT. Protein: CASGGGDGGSPLHF.

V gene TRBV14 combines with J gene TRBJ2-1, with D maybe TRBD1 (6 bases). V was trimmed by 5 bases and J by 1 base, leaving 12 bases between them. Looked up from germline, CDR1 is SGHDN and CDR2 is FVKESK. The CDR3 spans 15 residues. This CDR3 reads CASSTPRGSYNEQFF. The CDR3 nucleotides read TGTGCCAGCAGCACACCTAGGGGGTCCTACAATGAGCAGTTCTTC.